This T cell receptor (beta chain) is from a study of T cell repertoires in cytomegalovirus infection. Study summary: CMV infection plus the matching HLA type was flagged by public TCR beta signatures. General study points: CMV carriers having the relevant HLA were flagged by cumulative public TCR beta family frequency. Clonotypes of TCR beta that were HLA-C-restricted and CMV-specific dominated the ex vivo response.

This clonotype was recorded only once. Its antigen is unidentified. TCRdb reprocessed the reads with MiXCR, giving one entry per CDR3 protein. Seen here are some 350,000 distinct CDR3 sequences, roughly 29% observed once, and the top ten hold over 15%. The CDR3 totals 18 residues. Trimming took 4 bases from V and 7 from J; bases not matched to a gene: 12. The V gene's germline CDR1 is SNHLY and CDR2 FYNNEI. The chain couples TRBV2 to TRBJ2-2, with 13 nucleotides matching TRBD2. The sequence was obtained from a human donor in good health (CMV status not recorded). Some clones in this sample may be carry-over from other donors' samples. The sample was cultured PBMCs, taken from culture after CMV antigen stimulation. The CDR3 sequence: CASSALLAGGPRGGELFF. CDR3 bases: TGTGCCAGCAGTGCCCTACTAGCGGGAGGGCCGAGGGGCGGGGAGCTGTTTTTT. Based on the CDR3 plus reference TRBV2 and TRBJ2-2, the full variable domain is EPEVTQTPSHQVTQMGQEVILRCVPISNHLYFYWYRQILGQKVEFLVSFYNNEISEKSEIFDDQFSVERPDGSNFTLKIRSTKLEDSAMYFCASSALLAGGPRGGELFFGEGSRLTVL.